This record covers a single T cell receptor beta chain. This clonotype was observed a few times. Its specific antigen is unknown. Per-nucleotide qualities are absent, and no much larger clonotype sits a single base away. The sample comes from a study of blood T cells in healthy people across ages (dated by TCRdb to the mid-2010s). At the level of the whole study: Template switching captured roughly one uniquely barcoded TCR beta cDNA molecule per two T cells in model experiments. To avoid experimental bias, donors of different ages were spread randomly across the sequencing lanes. The study analyzed two additional independent replicas of 1 million unique cDNA reads from the same blood draw for two donors, one aged 18 to 30 and one aged 80 or older. Donors were grouped into four age groups: young (average roughly 17 years), middle-aged (roughly 40), aged (about 60) and long-lived (just over 80). Age-related changes in TCR beta repertoire diversity were measured in the study by deep sequencing normalized with unique cDNA molecular identifiers. The investigation overall reported the following: A strong correlation was found between observed TCR beta diversity and the percentage of naive T cells measured by flow cytometry. Because the CMV infection status of the donors was unknown, age-related changes in expanded clonotypes may potentially have been confounded. Total diversity estimates from one million sequenced T cells were considered lower bounds and underestimates. Compared with the aged group, more naive CD4+ T cells, fewer expanded clones and increased TCR diversity were shown by the long-lived group, suggesting age selection. Since profiling was done on bulk unsorted PBMCs, naive and antigen-experienced compartments could not be conclusively compared. As age increased, observed TCR beta diversity per million T cells dropped in a roughly linear way, and a significant reduction was already evident by age about 36.

Inclusive of the bounding cysteine and phenylalanine, the CDR3 is 15 residues long. The CDR3 DNA has 45 bases and is translated from base 1. The germline V gene supplies CDR1 SGHTA and CDR2 FQGNSA. Trimming removed 1 base from V and 4 bases from J; the gene matches leave 3 bases unexplained. Donors were 35 to 40 systemically healthy Caucasian individuals from Russia aged roughly 6 to 95 years. Each donor gave 8 to 10 milliliters of peripheral blood, drawn into EDTA-treated Vacutainer tubes. Ficoll-Paque density-gradient centrifugation was used to isolate PBMCs, with at least 6.5 million obtained per sample. Trizol reagent was used to extract total RNA from PBMCs, with at least 5.5 micrograms per sample. For every donor, flow cytometry on a PBMC aliquot measured the percentage of naive CD45RAhigh/CD27high T cells. The protocol used for the library was 5' RACE. A second PCR of about 7 to 12 cycles was run with a J-beta primer mix and a sample-barcoded 5' primer. A unique molecular identifier was introduced onto each TCR beta cDNA molecule by a template-switch 5' adaptor carrying 12 random nucleotides. At least 2.5 million CDR3-containing paired-end reads were obtained from each sample. The Mint cDNA synthesis kit, primed by a TRBC-specific oligonucleotide, was used to synthesize first-strand cDNA from all RNA. Following uracil-DNA glycosylase treatment, all cDNA underwent a first 18-cycle PCR with the universal primers M1SS and BC2_uni_R. The study's processing was this. For normalization, 1 million high-quality reads were randomly selected from each sample, with every read carrying a distinct molecular identifier. Reads sharing molecular identifiers were discarded rather than binned into consensus sequences. MiTCR, set to a Q25 quality threshold and the strictest error-elimination algorithm, was used for CDR3 identification, clonotype clustering and error correction. A nonparametric unseen species model with Euler transformation was used to estimate a lower bound on total TCR beta diversity. The public reads were reprocessed in TCRdb via fastp at Q25 and MiXCR, keeping in-frame beta chains. Entries are consolidated by CDR3 protein sequence, retaining the most common genes and DNA. TCRdb's processing, not the authors' own work, is the source of the V and J calls. This sample gives approximately 1,700,000 distinct CDR3 sequences in total; about two fifths of them show up just once. The ten largest account for approximately 22% of the sample.

The source of this sequence is a human donor in good health. Sequencing was done on a sample of blood. This receptor chain uses TRBV7-2 and TRBJ2-1, with TRBD2 identical over 8 junction bases. The CDR3 sequence is CASSLVRGDYNEQFF. The sequence in DNA is TGTGCCAGCAGCTTAGTGCGGGGGGATTACAATGAGCAGTTCTTC.